The entry below gives a single T cell receptor (beta chain) sequence along with its context. Per the original data handling: Estimated nucleated cell counts came from reference gene primer amplification. Using immunoSEQ multiplex PCR, the repertoire was profiled, and TCRdb retains in-frame clones only, with some absent. V and J calls and clone size are copied from that table; D and trimming were computed from the DNA. The sample has 50,000 to 70,000 clones; roughly three quarters are singletons. The source of the sample is a study of blood T cell repertoires in COVID-19. Study information: There were acute and convalescent COVID-19 samples, and they came from the United States, Italy and Spain. Sample material is recorded as cDNA or gDNA derived from T cells, B-cell-depleted T cells, or PBMCs.

The specimen sequenced was peripheral blood. This receptor was obtained from a man aged 50 or older with active or convalescent COVID-19.

Written as DNA, the CDR3 is TGTGCCAGCAGTCGTTTCAGCGTATATGAGCAGTTCTTC. This sequence encodes CASSRFSVYEQFF. V is TRBV6-5 and J is TRBJ2-1; no definite D call. The CDR3 extends over 13 amino acids. Trimming left V 5 bases short and J 8 bases short, with 13 bases between. The germline CDR1 and CDR2 sequences are MNHEY and SVGAGI.